These 5 T cell receptor beta chains were all obtained from the same sample, sequenced in a study of T cell responses to AZD1222 COVID-19 vaccine. Sequenced by immunoSEQ multiplex PCR; TCRdb stores in-frame clones only, minus some. This table holds 150,000 to 200,000 clones, around 92% found once. Material: peripheral blood, obtained on day 0 of AZD1222 vaccination. The receptors here all came from an adult in good health.

In regard to this clone: Other DNA sequences of this sample code for an identical CDR3. The rearrangement links TRBV11-3 to TRBJ1-1; the D gene is possibly TRBD1 (6 bases). Trimming left V 2 bases short and J 4 bases short, with 8 bases between. The CDR3 is 13 amino acids. CDR1 SGHNT and CDR2 YENEEA come from the germline V gene. CDR3 loop: CASSLRGGTEAFF. Written as DNA, the CDR3 is TGTGCCAGCAGCTTAAGGGGGGGCACTGAAGCTTTCTTT.

The gene calls are TRBV30 and TRBJ2-7; a possible D gene is TRBD2 (5 bases). The germline CDR1 and CDR2 sequences are GTSNPN and SVGIG (reference sequence). The CDR3 contains 15 residues. V lost 3 bases and J 2 bases, leaving 17 bases between the germline ends. CDR3 nucleotides: TGTGCCTGGAGGGGAAAAGCGGACCGCCCCTACGAGCAGTACTTC. Residues: CAWRGKADRPYEQYF.

The rearrangement joins TRBV28 to TRBJ1-2, with D perhaps matching TRBD1 (6 bases). This CDR3 is built from 14 residues. V lost 6 bases and J lost 2, with 13 bases in between. Germline V gives CDR1 MDHEN, CDR2 SYDVKM. The CDR3 here is CASRLGGANYGYTF. The CDR3, as DNA: TGTGCCAGCAGACTGGGGGGGGCCAACTATGGCTACACCTTC.

The chain is built from TRBV29-1 and TRBJ1-1; 7 positions match TRBD1. CDR1 and CDR2 from the germline V gene are SQVTM and ANQGSEA. The V segment lost 2 bases and the J segment 10 bases; nucleotides outside the gene matches: 10. The CDR3 is made up of 13 amino acids. CDR3 bases: TGCAGCGTTGAATCCCCGACAGGGTTGGGAGCTTTCTTT. It codes for CSVESPTGLGAFF. Using reference TRBV29-1 and TRBJ1-1 for the parts outside the CDR3, the full variable domain is SAVISQKPSRDICQRGTSLTIQCQVDSQVTMMFWYRQQPGQSLTLIATANQGSEATYESGFVIDKFPISRPNLTFSTLTVSNMSPEDSSIYLCSVESPTGLGAFFGQGTRLTVV.

The J gene is TRBJ2-2, the V gene TRBV28, with D tentatively TRBD1 or TRBD2 (5 bases each). The V end lost 10 bases, the J end lost 0 bases, and 21 bases lay between the germline ends. Per germline, CDR1 MDHEN and CDR2 SYDVKM. This CDR3 has 17 residues. CDR3 sequence reads: CATDKMGGPPNTGELFF. The DNA of the CDR3 is TGTGCCACGGACAAGATGGGCGGGCCACCGAACACCGGGGAGCTGTTTTTT. The variable domain in full, completed from reference TRBV28 and TRBJ2-2, reads DVKVTQSSRYLVKRTGEKVFLECVQDMDHENMFWYRQDPGLGLRLIYFSYDVKMKEKGDIPEGYSVSREKKERFSLILESASTNQTSMYLCATDKMGGPPNTGELFFGEGSRLTVL.